This TCR beta chain derives from a study of blood T cell repertoires in COVID-19. On the study more broadly: PBMCs, B-cell-depleted T cells, or T cells were the source of the cDNA or gDNA that made up the material.

Generated by immunoSEQ multiplex PCR, the TCRdb table keeps only in-frame clones and is missing some. This repertoire shows around 95,000 clones, approximately 90% found once; its top ten account for 5% to 6.5%. Germline V CDR1 and CDR2: LGHNA, YNFKEQ. The CDR3 length is 16 residues. V was trimmed by 1 base and J by 1 base, leaving 14 bases between them. The TCR sequence derives from a man between 50 and 59 years old with acute or convalescent COVID-19. Sequenced sample: peripheral blood. The chain combines TRBV4-2 with TRBJ2-7; D call uncertain. CDR3 amino acids: CASSQAVATTSYEQYF. The CDR3 region has the DNA TGTGCCAGCAGCCAAGCAGTAGCTACCACATCCTACGAGCAGTACTTC.